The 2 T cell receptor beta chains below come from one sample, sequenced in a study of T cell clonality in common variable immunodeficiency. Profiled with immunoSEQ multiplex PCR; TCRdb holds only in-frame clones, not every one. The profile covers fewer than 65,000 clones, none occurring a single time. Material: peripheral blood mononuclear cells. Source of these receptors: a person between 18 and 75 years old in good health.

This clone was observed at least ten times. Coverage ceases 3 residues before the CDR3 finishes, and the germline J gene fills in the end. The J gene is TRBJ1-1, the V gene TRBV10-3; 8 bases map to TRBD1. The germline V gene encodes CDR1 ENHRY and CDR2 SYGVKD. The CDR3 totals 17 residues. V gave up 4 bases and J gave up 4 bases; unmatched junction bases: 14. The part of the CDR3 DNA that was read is TGTGCCATCAGTGGTCCCAGGGGTCAAACAGGGGGCACTGAA. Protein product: CAISGPRGQTGGTE. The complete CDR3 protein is CAISGPRGQTGGTEAFF.

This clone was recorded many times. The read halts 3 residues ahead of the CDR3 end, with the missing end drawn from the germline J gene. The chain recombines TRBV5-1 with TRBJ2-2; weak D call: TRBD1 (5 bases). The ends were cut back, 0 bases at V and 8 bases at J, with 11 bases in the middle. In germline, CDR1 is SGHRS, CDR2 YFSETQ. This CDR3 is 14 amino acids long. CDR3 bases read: TGCGCCAGCAGCTTGGAGAGCAGGGCAGGGGAG. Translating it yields CASSLESRAGE. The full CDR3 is CASSLESRAGELFF. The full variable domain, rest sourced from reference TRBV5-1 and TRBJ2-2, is KAGVTQTPRYLIKTRGQQVTLSCSPISGHRSVSWYQQTPGQGLQFLFEYFSETQRNKGNFPGRFSGRQFSNSRSEMNVSTLELGDSALYLCASSLESRAGELFFGEGSRLTVL.